The clone carrying this T cell receptor (beta chain) was seen ten or more times. Amplified TCR beta CDR3 regions came from RNA transcripts. The HTBI primer set served for first-round RT-PCR of the TCR CDR3. TCRdb ran MiXCR on the multiplex PCR reads and lists one entry per CDR3 protein. This sample yields around 280,000 distinct CDR3 sequences, of which less than 15% are seen a single time; almost 8% belongs to the top ten. The record originates from a study of T cells in Graves' hyperthyroidism and ophthalmopathy. The receptor comes from a woman in her thirties with Graves' hyperthyroidism that later progressed to Graves' ophthalmopathy. Input material: blood.

The CDR3 DNA reads as TGTGCCAGCAGCTTAGCGACTCTTGATACGCAGTATTTT. Encoded protein: CASSLATLDTQYF. The V call is TRBV11-2, the J call TRBJ2-3, with D unclear. Between the trimmed V and J ends, which lost 1 base and 6 bases, there was a span of 8 bases. The length of the CDR3 is 13 residues. Germline V gene data show CDR1 as SGHAT and CDR2 as FQNNGV. The full variable domain, rest sourced from reference TRBV11-2 and TRBJ2-3, is EAGVAQSPRYKIIEKRQSVAFWCNPISGHATLYWYQQILGQGPKLLIQFQNNGVVDDSQLPKDRFSAERLKGVDSTLKIQPAKLEDSAVYLCASSLATLDTQYFGPGTRLTVL.